Following are 2 T cell receptor beta chains from one sample sequenced in a study of cytomegalovirus exposure and HLA in healthy donors. The PCR ran on 60 Vbeta and 13 Jbeta primers. Here immunoSEQ multiplex PCR was the method, and the copy in TCRdb shows in-frame clones only, minus some. This sample carries more than 95,000 clones, 60% to 80% of them seen once, and the ten largest clones take around 4%. Sequencing was carried out using PBMCs. These receptors were collected from a man aged 25-45 years in good health and CMV-seronegative.

The J gene is TRBJ1-1, the V gene TRBV27, with D possibly TRBD1 on 6 matching bases. Trimming stripped 8 bases from V and 1 base from J, with 23 bases between. Germline values: CDR1 MNHEY, CDR2 SMNVEV (reference sequence). The length of the CDR3 is 17 residues. The CDR3 reads CASSGLWAAGENTEAFF. In DNA, the CDR3 is TGTGCCAGCTCTGGTTTATGGGCGGCAGGGGAGAACACTGAAGCTTTCTTT.

This clone has a handful of counts. This rearrangement joins TRBV2 to TRBJ1-1; the D gene is possibly TRBD1 (5 bases). V was trimmed by 3 bases and J by 1 base, leaving 9 bases between them. Germline V lookup: CDR1 SNHLY, CDR2 FYNNEI. The CDR3 has 14 residues. The CDR3 bases are TGTGCCAGCAGTGACGGGGGGACGAACACTGAAGCTTTCTTT. As protein: CASSDGGTNTEAFF.